The next 18 T cell receptor beta chains were all read from a single sample in a study of identical twins. Each CDR3 protein gets one entry after TCRdb re-called the 5' RACE reads with MiXCR. The sample records 650,000 to 750,000 distinct CDR3 sequences, about 20% being singletons. These data were also filed under a second study, of T cells expressing NK-cell markers.

Sequenced: PBMCs. The receptor set was obtained from a woman in her late teens or twenties in good health.

The CDR3 sequence is CASSLVASGPYNEQFF. CDR3 bases: TGTGCCAGCAGCTTGGTGGCTAGCGGTCCCTACAATGAGCAGTTCTTC. The V call is TRBV5-6, the J call TRBJ2-1; 7 positions agree with TRBD2. J lost 2 bases, V lost 0 bases, and 5 bases had no gene match. CDR1 and CDR2 (germline): SGHDT, YYEEEE. The CDR3 has 16 residues.

The chain uses TRBV7-9 and TRBJ2-2, with D hard to call. Germline V gene data show CDR1 as SEHNR and CDR2 as FQNEAQ (reference sequence). V dropped 5 bases and J dropped 2 bases, with 12 bases sitting between them. The CDR3 contains 15 residues. The CDR3 region is CASSIAVRNTGELFF. CDR3 bases: TGTGCCAGCAGCATCGCCGTCCGTAACACCGGGGAGCTGTTTTTT.

The chain has TRBV11-3 and TRBJ2-2; D not resolved. Germline V gene sequence: CDR1 SGHNT, CDR2 YENEEA. Deletions cut 5 bases from V and 3 bases from J, with 7 bases between. This CDR3 contains 13 residues. The CDR3 sequence is CASSPTHTGELFF. Here the CDR3 DNA reads TGTGCCAGCAGCCCCACCCACACCGGGGAGCTGTTTTTT.

This chain connects TRBV5-1 to TRBJ2-2; 9 bases are shared with TRBD1. Germline loops: CDR1 SGHRS, CDR2 YFSETQ. Trimming removed 1 base from V and 8 bases from J; junction bases left unmatched: 9. The CDR3 spans 16 residues. CDR3 DNA: TGCGCCAGCAGCTTGCGCGCGGGACAGGGACGAGGGGAGCTGTTTTTT. Translation: CASSLRAGQGRGELFF.

V usage is TRBV24-1 and J usage is TRBJ2-2; D remains unclear. Trimming shortened V by 4 bases and J by 6 bases, and 14 bases separated the two germline ends. The CDR3 is 15 amino acids. Germline V gene sequence: CDR1 KGHDR, CDR2 SFDVKD. The CDR3 loop is CATSDSRSYAGELFF. CDR3 DNA: TGTGCCACCAGTGACTCTAGGAGCTACGCCGGGGAGCTGTTTTTT.

The chain has TRBV12-3 or TRBV12-4 and TRBJ2-1; D possibly corresponds to TRBD2 (5 bases). The CDR3 extends over 15 amino acids. Between the trimmed V and J ends, which lost 8 bases and 8 bases, there was a span of 22 bases. The chain's CDR3 is CASRSGPPGGDEQFF. For the CDR3, the DNA is TGTGCCAGCCGCTCCGGACCCCCCGGAGGCGATGAGCAGTTCTTC.

This clonotype was seen more than once but under ten times. This chain connects TRBV10-3 to TRBJ2-7; maybe TRBD2 (6 bases). The CDR3 spans 14 residues. Germline V lookup: CDR1 ENHRY, CDR2 SYGVKD. Trimming removed 4 bases at V and 2 bases at J, with 12 bases between. In DNA, the CDR3 is TGTGCCATCAGTGCCCGGGACTTCACCTACGAGCAGTACTTC. It yields the protein CAISARDFTYEQYF.

The chain links TRBV7-2 to TRBJ2-1, with unresolved D. V was pared by 6 bases and J by 0 bases, with 18 bases between. Germline V gene sequence: CDR1 SGHTA, CDR2 FQGNSA. CDR3 length: 17 amino acids. The CDR3 protein is CASSPVVLQSSYNEQFF. The CDR3 region has the DNA TGTGCCAGCAGTCCTGTAGTACTACAGAGCTCCTACAATGAGCAGTTCTTC.

This clonotype was detected many times. The rearrangement uses TRBV29-1 and TRBJ2-3; D is uncertain. The germline V gene has CDR1 SQVTM and CDR2 ANQGSEA. V lost 5 bases, J lost 4 bases, and 7 bases lay in between. The CDR3 has 11 amino acids. The CDR3 DNA sequence: TGCAGCGTTAACCCTGCAGATACGCAGTATTTT. It encodes CSVNPADTQYF.

A few counts support this clonotype. V gene TRBV12-3 or TRBV12-4 combines with J gene TRBJ2-5; 8 nucleotides align to TRBD1. The CDR3 length is 16 residues. The junction had 11 bases not matched to a gene; V was cut back by 6 bases and J by 2 bases. CDR3 sequence: CASRPAERTGQETQYF. As DNA, the CDR3 is TGTGCCAGCAGGCCCGCGGAAAGGACAGGGCAAGAGACCCAGTACTTC.

This clonotype occurred many times. V and J are TRBV12-3 or TRBV12-4 and TRBJ2-1; maybe TRBD1 (6 bases). The CDR3 is made up of 16 amino acids. V lost 4 bases and J lost 2, with 15 bases in between. CDR3 region: CASSSRGGEAYNEQFF. The CDR3 DNA reads as TGTGCCAGCAGTTCCAGAGGGGGAGAGGCCTACAATGAGCAGTTCTTC.

This clonotype appeared many times. The chain uses TRBV10-3 and TRBJ2-7; 12 nucleotides line up with TRBD2. With V trimmed by 8 bases and J by 1 base, 6 bases remained unmatched. This CDR3 is 15 amino acids long. Germline CDR1 ENHRY, CDR2 SYGVKD. CDR3 loop: CAIGPGTSGSYEQYF. The CDR3 nucleotides read TGTGCCATCGGTCCCGGGACTAGCGGGTCCTACGAGCAGTACTTC.

The V gene is TRBV7-8, the J gene TRBJ2-5; TRBD2 matches 9 bases. There are 16 residues in the CDR3. From germline, CDR1 is SGHVS and CDR2 FQNEAQ. J was trimmed by 5 bases and V by 2 bases; bases with no gene match: 9. For the CDR3, the DNA is TGTGCCAGCAGCTTACATCCGGGACTAGCTGTTGAGACCCAGTACTTC. Translating gives CASSLHPGLAVETQYF.

At least ten counts were recorded for this clonotype. V is TRBV20-1 and J is TRBJ2-1; D possibly corresponds to TRBD2 (6 bases). Germline CDR1 DFQATT, CDR2 SNEGSKA (reference sequence). The CDR3 loop spans 15 amino acids. The V gene lost 6 bases and the J gene lost 4 bases, with 19 bases spanning the gap. CDR3 sequence: CSAPILGRSYNEQFF. CDR3 coding DNA: TGCAGTGCCCCGATTTTAGGGAGGTCTTACAATGAGCAGTTCTTC.

This clonotype was observed once. The chain is built from TRBV7-9 and TRBJ2-5; D gene unclear. The V end was cut by 1 base, the J end by 5 bases, with 17 bases between. Germline V lookup: CDR1 SEHNR, CDR2 FQNEAQ (reference sequence). The CDR3 covers 16 residues. CDR3 region: CASSLDPGYQRETQYF. The CDR3 DNA sequence: TGTGCCAGCAGCTTAGACCCCGGATACCAAAGGGAGACCCAGTACTTC.

This clonotype has a handful of counts. The V gene is TRBV12-3 or TRBV12-4, the J gene TRBJ2-1, with TRBD2 matching 10 bases. This CDR3 comprises 16 residues. J gave up 6 bases and V 5 bases, and 10 bases lay outside the gene matches. The CDR3 DNA sequence: TGTGCCAGCAGTCCCCACCTAGCGGGAGTCGGCAATGAGCAGTTCTTC. Encoded protein: CASSPHLAGVGNEQFF.

This clonotype was seen only a few times. V is TRBV29-1 and J is TRBJ2-3; no definite D call. CDR1 and CDR2 (germline): SQVTM, ANQGSEA. This CDR3 has 12 amino acids. The V gene lost 3 bases and the J gene lost 5 bases, with 9 bases spanning the gap. The CDR3: CSVEAARDTQYF. CDR3 DNA: TGCAGCGTTGAGGCAGCCCGAGATACGCAGTATTTT.

J is TRBJ2-1 and V is TRBV18; 10 positions match TRBD2. The CDR3 has 15 residues. Germline V CDR1 and CDR2: KGHSH, LQKENI. The ends lost 4 bases at V and 7 bases at J; junction bases unmatched: 7. The CDR3 DNA follows: TGTGCCAGCTCACAGCTAGCGGGGGTCCCGAATGAGCAGTTCTTC. Protein product: CASSQLAGVPNEQFF.